Shown below are 8 T cell receptor beta chains from a single sample sequenced in a study of graft-versus-host responses after intestinal transplantation. Clones were sequenced by immunoSEQ multiplex PCR, and TCRdb holds only the in-frame ones, with some missing. The table lists about 85,000 clones, roughly 80% of them singletons. These receptors' antigens are unknown. Sequenced here: unstimulated CD4+ T cells sorted from spleen or lymph node cells, sampled before intestinal transplant. The receptors were gathered from a human donor who received an intestinal transplant.

This clone showed up just a few times. V is TRBV6-5 and J is TRBJ1-6; D gene ambiguous. The germline gives CDR1 MNHEY, CDR2 SVGAGI. This CDR3 contains 12 residues. The V gene lost 6 bases and the J gene lost 7 bases, with 7 bases spanning the gap. The CDR3 loop reads CASRLSNSPLHF. The CDR3 region has the DNA TGTGCCAGCAGACTTTCAAATTCACCCCTCCACTTT.

The CDR3 DNA reads TGTGCCAGTAGTGACCCCGGGACAGCTAACACTGAAGCTTTCTTT. Its translation is CASSDPGTANTEAFF. The chain combines TRBV19 with TRBJ1-1; 7 nucleotides agree with TRBD1. This CDR3 contains 15 residues. Trimming at V came to 5 bases and at J to 2 bases, leaving 8 bases not matched to a gene. CDR1 is LNHDA and CDR2 is SQIVND in the germline V gene (reference sequence).

The chain links TRBV7-7 to TRBJ2-5; weak D call: TRBD1 (5 bases). Trimming stripped 4 bases from V and 4 bases from J, with 10 bases between. The CDR3 is 13 residues long. Germline V gene sequence: CDR1 SSHAT, CDR2 FNYEAQ (reference sequence). The CDR3 nucleotides read TGTGCCAGCAGCTGGGGAAGGGGAGAGACCCAGTACTTC. It yields the protein CASSWGRGETQYF.

The V call is TRBV5-1, the J call TRBJ2-5, with TRBD2 as a possible D gene (5 bases). V dropped 1 base and J dropped 2 bases, with 9 bases sitting between them. The CDR3 is made up of 14 amino acids. CDR1 is SGHRS and CDR2 is YFSETQ in the germline V gene. The CDR3: CASSLMPGQETQYF. CDR3 sequence (DNA): TGCGCCAGCAGCTTGATGCCGGGACAAGAGACCCAGTACTTC.

Concerning this clone itself: The same CDR3 also results from other DNA sequences found in this sample. The genes are TRBV6-5 and TRBJ1-3; D is unresolved. V dropped 6 bases and J dropped 1 base, with 7 bases sitting between them. The germline CDR1 and CDR2 sequences are MNHEY and SVGAGI. The CDR3 is made up of 13 amino acids. CDR3 loop: CASRTVSGNTIYF. CDR3 nucleotide sequence: TGTGCCAGCAGAACAGTTTCTGGAAACACCATATATTTT.

The V and J genes are TRBV5-4 and TRBJ1-4; 7 nucleotides align to TRBD1. The CDR3 runs to 15 residues. V dropped 2 bases and J dropped 5; count of bases not matched to a gene: 6. Germline CDR1 SGHNT, CDR2 YYREEE (reference sequence). CDR3: CASSFRTGKNEKLFF. CDR3 DNA sequence: TGTGCCAGCAGCTTTCGGACAGGAAAGAATGAAAAACTGTTTTTT.

The chain has TRBV5-5 and TRBJ2-7; 8 nucleotides match TRBD2. Germline V gene data show CDR1 as SGHKS and CDR2 as YYEKEE (reference sequence). This CDR3 has 16 amino acids. V lost 4 bases to trimming and J lost 0 bases; unmatched junction nucleotides: 9. As DNA, the CDR3 is TGTGCCAGCAGCCTTGTCGGGGGGGCTTCCTCCTACGAGCAGTACTTC. Residues: CASSLVGGASSYEQYF.

V gene TRBV30 combines with J gene TRBJ2-5; D is possibly TRBD2 (5 bases). The CDR3 contains 12 residues. Per germline, CDR1 GTSNPN and CDR2 SVGIG (reference sequence). V dropped 0 bases and J dropped 5 bases, with 7 bases sitting between them. The CDR3 loop is CAWSVSGETQYF. In DNA, the CDR3 is TGTGCCTGGAGTGTATCGGGGGAGACCCAGTACTTC.